This TCR beta chain was obtained from a study of T cells in Graves' hyperthyroidism and ophthalmopathy (dated by TCRdb to the late 2010s). As for the study more broadly: Peripheral blood was collected at initial diagnosis, before any treatment. To identify TCR V-J signatures that set the groups apart, the researchers used a discovery cohort of about a hundred patients, made up of roughly 45 with Graves' ophthalmopathy and about 60 with stable Graves' hyperthyroidism. Prospective prediction of ophthalmopathy was tested in an independent validation cohort consisting of under 20 hyperthyroidism patients and some 15 patients who later progressed to ophthalmopathy. For training and testing, the 80 to 100 patients in the discovery cohort were randomly divided in a 7:3 ratio. In addition, the study compared T-cell repertoires in thyroid tissue and in blood from several Graves' hyperthyroidism patients. After sampling, hyperthyroidism patients received methimazole starting at 30 mg daily, and ophthalmopathy patients received high-dose intravenous methylprednisolone. According to the paper, TCR Vbeta CDR3 sequencing was carried out on 120 to 150 peripheral blood samples, which came from under 50 ophthalmopathy, around 74 hyperthyroidism and roughly 17 progressor patients.

Amplification of TCR beta CDR3 regions was carried out from RNA transcripts. The first round of RT-PCR for the TCR CDR3 was performed with the HTBI primer set and the Qiagen OneStep RT-PCR kit. Libraries were constructed in a second round of multiplex PCR, after which size selection and purification were performed. Sequencing of the libraries was done on an Illumina HiSeq2000 using paired-end 100 bp reads. For the original study's pipeline: SOAPnuke was used to process the raw data, with reads discarded if the reads contained adapters or uncalled bases, had a mean Phred below 15, or lacked an exact constant-primer or identifier match. High-quality paired reads were merged using COPE v1.2.5, and each unique nucleotide sequence was defined as a clonotype. MiTCR v1.1 was used to align clonotypes to the IMGT TRBV, TRBD and TRBJ reference segments. Analysis was restricted to V-J combinations with a frequency above 0.0001, which covered about 99% of repertoires. The TCS score was defined as F50 (clonal expansion) divided by E x V (chaos), with BLOSUM62-based TCRdist calculated between CDR3 peptides within each V-J. Welch's t-statistics and random forest reduced around 520 V-J features to about 12, which were used in a naive Bayes classifier (R e1071). The public sequencing data were trimmed at Q25 with fastp and processed into clonotypes with MiXCR by TCRdb, which kept only in-frame beta chains. A single entry per CDR3 protein holds the most common genes and DNA from its merged rows. The V and J calls shown here were made by TCRdb, not taken from the authors' results. Present in this sample are about 380,000 distinct CDR3 sequences, approximately 15% of which were seen just once. Together, the top ten hold around 20% of the sample.

Overall study results and their limits: Most expanded thyroid clonotypes (frequency above 0.001) were also detected in blood, suggesting blood repertoires may reflect thyroid immune responses. In validation, progression to ophthalmopathy was predicted by the model with 65% to 71% sensitivity and 72% to 85% specificity, a median of roughly six months before onset. Ophthalmopathy was separated from stable hyperthyroidism by a 13 V-J signature model, with approximately 86% sensitivity and about 84% specificity obtained in cross-validation and 80%/75% obtained in testing. Sample size was not statistically predetermined, and investigators were not blinded to group allocation.

This clonotype was observed a few times. Its antigen remains unidentified. There are no base qualities to consult, and no much larger clone falls within one base. The hyperthyroidism patients were between 18 and 65 years old and newly diagnosed, with a disease duration of less than 2 months. Any patient with an uncontrolled infection, another autoimmune disease, pregnancy or lactation was excluded. Diagnoses were established on the basis of clinical symptoms, serum thyroxine and TRAb, thyroid ultrasound, and orbital computed tomography. Blood from progressor patients was drawn when they were first diagnosed with hyperthyroidism, before any ophthalmopathy symptoms appeared. PBMCs were separated from around 9.1 ml of fresh peripheral blood using Ficoll-Paque density gradient centrifugation. Patients classed as progressors first received a Graves' hyperthyroidism diagnosis and then went on to develop ophthalmopathy during follow-up. Total RNA was extracted using Trizol reagent, and RNA quality was assessed on an Agilent 2100 Bioanalyzer.

There are 17 amino acids in the CDR3, from cysteine to phenylalanine inclusive. The kept DNA is CDR3 alone, 51 bases in frame from the first base. The germline V gene gives CDR1 as KGHSH and CDR2 as LQKENI. From V the trimming removes 0 bases and from J it removes 4 bases, while the gene matches leave 0 bases of the junction unaccounted for. The sequence derives from a man younger than 45 with Graves' hyperthyroidism that later progressed to Graves' ophthalmopathy. The rearranged chain carries TRBV18 and TRBJ2-1; the central 16 bases match TRBD2. Sequenced input: blood. The CDR3 reads as follows: CASSPPGLAGGYNEQFF. The base sequence is TGTGCCAGCTCACCACCGGGACTAGCGGGGGGGTACAATGAGCAGTTCTTC.